This T cell receptor (beta chain) emerged from a study of CD8 T cells in ankylosing spondylitis. TCRdb ran MiXCR on the 5' RACE reads and lists one entry per CDR3 protein. The sample lists more than 300,000 distinct CDR3 sequences; roughly 12% were seen once. The CDR3 runs to 17 residues. The germline gives CDR1 KGHDR, CDR2 SFDVKD. Trimming took 4 bases from V and 6 from J, leaving 20 bases between them. This clonotype was seen ten or more times. Material: blood, either unsorted or a sorted T cell fraction (not recorded which). The rearrangement joins TRBV24-1 to TRBJ2-2, with D perhaps assigned TRBD1 or TRBD2 (5 bases each). The TCR sequence derives from a female donor with ankylosing spondylitis or in good health (not recorded which). The CDR3 sequence is CATSDPVGVSTPGELFF. Written as DNA, the CDR3 is TGTGCCACCAGTGACCCCGTGGGGGTTTCTACGCCCGGGGAGCTGTTTTTT.